Each of the 9 T cell receptor beta chains below was sequenced from the same sample in a study of neoadjuvant anti-PD-1 for oral cavity cancer. TCRdb's table, derived via immunoSEQ multiplex PCR, lists solely in-frame clones and lacks some. The data hold around 6,700 clones, with about three quarters observed a single time. Here the sequenced sample was PBMCs, taken before nivolumab (anti-PD-1) treatment. The receptors derive from a person between 35 and 79 years old with oral cavity squamous cell carcinoma.

This chain's CDR3 is CASSLQGKGYEQYF. CDR3 sequence (DNA): TGCGCCAGCAGCTTACAGGGTAAAGGGTACGAGCAGTACTTC. The V gene is TRBV5-1, the J gene TRBJ2-7; maybe TRBD1 (6 bases). Deletions cut 2 bases from V and 4 bases from J, with 13 bases between. This CDR3 has 14 residues. Per the germline V gene, CDR1 is SGHRS and CDR2 is YFSETQ.

The V call is TRBV7-9, the J call TRBJ2-7; no clear D gene. The germline V gene has CDR1 SEHNR and CDR2 FQNEAQ (reference sequence). There are 12 residues in the CDR3. The V end was cut by 0 bases, the J end by 5 bases, with 5 bases between. As DNA, the CDR3 is TGTGCCAGCAGCTTAGCAGGACACGAGCAGTACTTC. Translation gives CASSLAGHEQYF.

The chain links TRBV11-2 to TRBJ2-7; 12 bases agree with TRBD2. The CDR3 is 15 amino acids. Germline V CDR1 and CDR2: SGHAT, FQNNGV. V was clipped by 1 base and J by 4 bases; unmatched bases: 2. The CDR3 loop reads CASSLGTSGAYEQYF. CDR3 bases: TGTGCCAGCAGCTTAGGGACTAGCGGGGCGTACGAGCAGTACTTC.

This sequence joins TRBV4-1 and TRBJ1-6; D remains ambiguous. The CDR3 covers 16 residues. Germline lookup yields CDR1 MGHRA and CDR2 YSYEKL. The ends were cut back, 5 bases at V and 10 bases at J, with 21 bases in the middle. CDR3 DNA: TGCGCCAGCAGCGGACGAACAGTTCAACCAGGATCACCCCTCCACTTT. This codes for CASSGRTVQPGSPLHF.

The V gene is TRBV19, the J gene TRBJ2-5; D perhaps matches TRBD2 (6 bases). Trimming cost V 3 bases and J 5 bases, with 13 bases left between them. The length of the CDR3 is 14 residues. Germline V gives CDR1 LNHDA, CDR2 SQIVND (reference sequence). The CDR3 sequence: CASSIQSSAETQYF. DNA for the CDR3: TGTGCCAGTAGTATTCAATCTAGCGCCGAGACCCAGTACTTC.

This clone was seen more than once but under ten times. The chain is built from TRBV7-6 and TRBJ1-6; no clear D gene. Per germline, CDR1 SGHVS and CDR2 FNYEAQ. Deletions cut 5 bases from V and 0 bases from J, with 5 bases between. The CDR3 covers 14 residues. The CDR3 reads CASSGDSYNSPLHF. The CDR3 DNA reads TGTGCCAGCAGCGGGGACTCCTATAATTCACCCCTCCACTTT.

The count of this clone is one. The CDR3 loop reads CASSTGPSIGGYTF. As DNA, the CDR3 is TGTGCCAGCAGCACCGGGCCTTCCATTGGCGGCTACACCTTC. The chain carries TRBV7-2 and TRBJ1-2; no definite D call. The CDR3 has 14 amino acids. Germline CDR1 SGHTA, CDR2 FQGNSA. Trimming shortened V by 5 bases and J by 8 bases, and 18 bases separated the two germline ends. Variable domain in full (rest from reference TRBV7-2 and TRBJ1-2): GAGVSQSPSNKVTEKGKDVELRCDPISGHTALYWYRQSLGQGLEFLIYFQGNSAPDKSGLPSDRFSAERTGGSVSTLTIQRTQQEDSAVYLCASSTGPSIGGYTFGSGTRLTVV.

The chain is built from TRBV19 and TRBJ1-2; no clear D. V was shortened by 5 bases and J by 7 bases, with 11 bases between the two germline ends. Germline V gene sequence: CDR1 LNHDA, CDR2 SQIVND (reference sequence). This CDR3 has 12 residues. In nucleotides, the CDR3 is TGTGCCAGTAGTGTCAACGCTGGTGGCTACACCTTC. This encodes CASSVNAGGYTF.

The chain links TRBV5-1 to TRBJ2-1; 11 bases are shared with TRBD2. The CDR3 runs to 15 residues. Germline CDR1 and CDR2: SGHRS and YFSETQ. Trimming at V came to 0 bases and at J to 10 bases, leaving 6 bases not matched to a gene. The CDR3: CASSLVSGGAAEQFF. DNA for the CDR3: TGCGCCAGCAGCTTGGTTAGCGGGGGGGCAGCCGAGCAGTTCTTC.